Listed below are T cell receptor beta chains from one sample, sequenced in a study of control samples from healthy donors and cancer patients. Generated by immunoSEQ multiplex PCR, the TCRdb table keeps only in-frame clones and is missing some. The profile covers about 51,000 clones, with approximately 89% appearing a single time and more than 1.5% taken by the ten largest. The source material was PBMCs. These receptor sequences come from a man in his forties or fifties with colorectal cancer. The CDR3 runs from the conserved cysteine through the conserved F or W. Each record gives: D gene, J gene, clone size, V gene, CDR3 length, CDR3 DNA, CDR3 protein. D genes are given only for firm matches. Size values are once, few and many counts, or a class for expanded clones, and some rows have none.

D: .; J: TRBJ2-7; size: .; V: TRBV4-3; length: 12; DNA: TGCGCCAGCAGCCAAGATAAACCGCCTGAGTACTTC; CDR3: CASSQDKPPEYF
D: .; J: TRBJ2-3; size: .; V: TRBV11-2; length: 12; DNA: TGTGCCAGCAGCTTATTTACAGATACGCAGTATTTT; CDR3: CASSLFTDTQYF
D: .; J: TRBJ2-1; size: .; V: TRBV6-5; length: 14; DNA: TGTGCCAGCAGTTACCCTGGGGCGGGCAATGAGCAGTTCTTC; CDR3: CASSYPGAGNEQFF
D: .; J: TRBJ1-6; size: .; V: TRBV6-5; length: 15; DNA: TGTGCCAGCAGTTACTCCGGACAGCCAAATTCACCCCTCCACTTT; CDR3: CASSYSGQPNSPLHF
D: .; J: TRBJ1-2; size: .; V: TRBV5-1; length: 14; DNA: TGCGCCAGCAGCGCTAGGGAGCAGGAGTATGGCTACACCTTC; CDR3: CASSAREQEYGYTF
D: .; J: TRBJ2-7; size: .; V: TRBV15; length: 14; DNA: TGTGCCACCAGCGGGGACGGGAAATTCTACGAGCAGTACTTC; CDR3: CATSGDGKFYEQYF
D: .; J: TRBJ2-1; size: .; V: TRBV11-3; length: 16; DNA: TGTGCCAGCAGCCCAGATGGCGGAGTCTCGGACAATGAGCAGTTCTTC; CDR3: CASSPDGGVSDNEQFF
D: .; J: TRBJ1-3; size: .; V: TRBV6-2/TRBV6-3; length: 15; DNA: TGTGCCAGCAGTAGCGGACAGATCTCTGGAAACACCATATATTTT; CDR3: CASSSGQISGNTIYF
D: .; J: TRBJ2-7; size: few; V: TRBV28; length: 13; DNA: TGTGCCAGCAGTTTGGACGACCGGGACGAGCAGTACTTC; CDR3: CASSLDDRDEQYF
D: .; J: TRBJ2-7; size: .; V: TRBV5-6; length: 12; DNA: TGTGCCAGCAGCTGGGGGGTGGACCCGTGGTACTTC; CDR3: CASSWGVDPWYF
D: .; J: TRBJ1-1; size: .; V: TRBV2; length: 13; DNA: TGTGCCAGCAGACAGGAGATGAACACTGAAGCTTTCTTT; CDR3: CASRQEMNTEAFF
D: .; J: TRBJ2-2; size: .; V: TRBV5-4; length: 15; DNA: TGTGCCAGCAGCCTGGACGGTAGGAACACCGGGGAGCTGTTTTTT; CDR3: CASSLDGRNTGELFF
D: TRBD2; J: TRBJ2-7; size: .; V: TRBV15; length: 16; DNA: TGTGCCACCAGTCTACGGGGTAGCGGGAGCTCCTACGAGCAGTACTTC; CDR3: CATSLRGSGSSYEQYF
D: .; J: TRBJ1-6; size: few; V: TRBV4-3; length: 16; DNA: TGCGCCAGCAGCCAAGAAATAAGGCAGGGTAAATCACCCCTCCACTTT; CDR3: CASSQEIRQGKSPLHF
D: TRBD1; J: TRBJ2-5; size: .; V: TRBV28; length: 13; DNA: TGTGCCAGCAAGGACAGGGGGAAAGAGACCCAGTACTTC; CDR3: CASKDRGKETQYF
D: .; J: TRBJ1-1; size: .; V: TRBV5-1; length: 16; DNA: TGCGCCAGCAGCTTGGGACCGGGACTCAGGAACACTGAAGCTTTCTTT; CDR3: CASSLGPGLRNTEAFF
D: .; J: TRBJ2-7; size: .; V: TRBV7-2; length: 16; DNA: TGTGCCAGCAGCTTAGGGGTCCTTAAGGTCTCCTACGAGCAGTACTTC; CDR3: CASSLGVLKVSYEQYF
D: TRBD1; J: TRBJ2-1; size: .; V: TRBV18; length: 14; DNA: TGTGCCAGCTCACCTCGGACAGGGGGCAATGAGCAGTTCTTC; CDR3: CASSPRTGGNEQFF
D: .; J: TRBJ2-7; size: few; V: TRBV5-1; length: 11; DNA: TGCGCCAGCAGAGACGGTTACGAGCAGTACTTC; CDR3: CASRDGYEQYF
D: TRBD1; J: TRBJ2-7; size: .; V: TRBV9; length: 16; DNA: TGTGCCAGCAGCTCGACGGAGGGGACAGGGCCCTACGAGCAGTACTTC; CDR3: CASSSTEGTGPYEQYF
D: .; J: TRBJ2-3; size: .; V: TRBV18; length: 15; DNA: TGTGCCAGCTCTCCAAAAGGGACCAACACAGATACGCAGTATTTT; CDR3: CASSPKGTNTDTQYF
D: TRBD1; J: TRBJ2-7; size: .; V: TRBV7-2; length: 15; DNA: TGTGCCAGCAGCTTCGACAGGGGGATTTCCTACGAGCAGTACTTC; CDR3: CASSFDRGISYEQYF
D: .; J: TRBJ2-3; size: .; V: TRBV11-2; length: 15; DNA: TGTGCCAGCAGCCCTAGTTACTATCGTGCAGATACGCAGTATTTT; CDR3: CASSPSYYRADTQYF
D: .; J: TRBJ2-7; size: .; V: TRBV13; length: 13; DNA: TGTGCCAGCAGCTGGGGAGTCTCCTACGAGCAGTACTTC; CDR3: CASSWGVSYEQYF
D: .; J: TRBJ2-1; size: .; V: TRBV7-8; length: 17; DNA: TGTGCCAGCAGCTTAGAAGCCCTAGGGTGGGACTACAATGAGCAGTTCTTC; CDR3: CASSLEALGWDYNEQFF
D: .; J: TRBJ2-3; size: .; V: TRBV28; length: 18; DNA: TGTGCCAGCAGTTTCGATCCTTTAGGGGAAACGTTTGCAGATACGCAGTATTTT; CDR3: CASSFDPLGETFADTQYF
D: .; J: TRBJ2-1; size: .; V: TRBV28; length: 14; DNA: TGTGCCAGCACCACTGGGGGCGCCTACAATGAGCAGTTCTTC; CDR3: CASTTGGAYNEQFF
D: TRBD2; J: TRBJ2-7; size: .; V: TRBV14; length: 16; DNA: TGTGCCAGCAGCCAAGTGGGTACTAGCGGAGCCTACGAGCAGTACTTC; CDR3: CASSQVGTSGAYEQYF
D: .; J: TRBJ2-3; size: .; V: TRBV12-5; length: 13; DNA: TGTGCTAGTGGTCCCGGACATTTTGCTACGCAGTATTTT; CDR3: CASGPGHFATQYF
D: .; J: TRBJ1-1; size: .; V: TRBV5-1; length: 14; DNA: TGCGCCAGCAGCTTGGGAGGGGAGAACACTGAAGCTTTCTTT; CDR3: CASSLGGENTEAFF
D: .; J: TRBJ2-7; size: .; V: TRBV5-6; length: 15; DNA: TGTGCCAGCAGCTTGACTAGAGAGACAGCCTACGAGCAGTACTTC; CDR3: CASSLTRETAYEQYF
D: .; J: TRBJ1-5; size: .; V: TRBV27; length: 14; DNA: TGTGCCAGCAGTTTCCCCGGTCGGAATCAGCCCCAGCATTTT; CDR3: CASSFPGRNQPQHF
D: .; J: TRBJ1-6; size: .; V: TRBV10-3; length: 15; DNA: TGTGCCATCAGTGCAACCAAGGGGATAGGTTCACCCCTCCACTTT; CDR3: CAISATKGIGSPLHF
D: .; J: TRBJ1-2; size: .; V: TRBV10-1; length: 12; DNA: TGCGCCAGCAGTGACGGACCCTATGGCTACACCTTC; CDR3: CASSDGPYGYTF
D: .; J: TRBJ2-5; size: .; V: TRBV12-3/TRBV12-4; length: 13; DNA: TGTGCCAGCAGCCCCGGGACGTCGGGGGAGGAGTACTTC; CDR3: CASSPGTSGEEYF
D: TRBD1; J: TRBJ1-2; size: .; V: TRBV19; length: 14; DNA: TGTGCCAGTAGTCCAACACAGGGGCTTGCTGGCTACACCTTC; CDR3: CASSPTQGLAGYTF
D: .; J: TRBJ1-2; size: .; V: TRBV11-2; length: 13; DNA: TGTGCCAGCAGCGGGCAGGGCTGGGCTGGCTACACCTTC; CDR3: CASSGQGWAGYTF
D: TRBD2; J: TRBJ2-1; size: .; V: TRBV10-3; length: 13; DNA: TGTGCCAGTGAGGGACTAGCGTACAATGAGCAGTTCTTC; CDR3: CASEGLAYNEQFF
D: .; J: TRBJ1-4; size: .; V: TRBV19; length: 15; DNA: TGTGCCAGTAGTATCCAGGGATTGACTAATGAAAAACTGTTTTTT; CDR3: CASSIQGLTNEKLFF
D: .; J: TRBJ1-1; size: .; V: TRBV2; length: 16; DNA: TGTGCCAGCAGTGAAAATGGGGTGGCGGGGAACACTGAAGCTTTCTTT; CDR3: CASSENGVAGNTEAFF
D: .; J: TRBJ2-1; size: .; V: TRBV21-1; length: 14; DNA: TGTGCCAGCAGCAAAGCGCAGGAGGATTGGCGGCAGTTCTTC; CDR3: CASSKAQEDWRQFF
D: .; J: TRBJ2-1; size: .; V: TRBV6-2/TRBV6-3; length: 16; DNA: TGTGCCAGCAGTTACTCGAGCGAAGGGCCGAGGAATGAGCAGTTCTTC; CDR3: CASSYSSEGPRNEQFF
D: TRBD2; J: TRBJ2-7; size: once; V: TRBV3-1/TRBV3-2; length: 15; DNA: TGTGCCAGCAGCCTTCGGGGGGGTTCGCGTCGGGAGCAGTACTTC; CDR3: CASSLRGGSRREQYF
D: TRBD1; J: TRBJ1-5; size: .; V: TRBV28; length: 14; DNA: TGTGCCAGCAGTCTGCGCGGCAGGGGGCAGCCCCAGCATTTT; CDR3: CASSLRGRGQPQHF
D: .; J: TRBJ2-7; size: .; V: TRBV5-6; length: 13; DNA: TGTGCCAGCAGCTTGTGGGCGGGCAACGAGCAGTACTTC; CDR3: CASSLWAGNEQYF
D: TRBD1; J: TRBJ1-1; size: .; V: TRBV18; length: 16; DNA: TGTGCCAGCTCGTACCTCAATCCGACAGGGGACACTGAAGCTTTCTTT; CDR3: CASSYLNPTGDTEAFF
D: TRBD1; J: TRBJ2-1; size: .; V: TRBV27; length: 15; DNA: TGTGCCAGCAGTTTACCCGGGACAGGATCCAATGAGCAGTTCTTC; CDR3: CASSLPGTGSNEQFF
D: .; J: TRBJ1-2; size: .; V: TRBV10-3; length: 13; DNA: TGTGCCATCAGTGAGCCCCTGGGGACCGGCTACACCTTC; CDR3: CAISEPLGTGYTF
D: TRBD1; J: TRBJ2-7; size: once; V: TRBV11-3; length: 16; DNA: TGTGCCAGCAGCTCCAGAGGGGACAGCGAGCCCTACGAGCAGTACTTC; CDR3: CASSSRGDSEPYEQYF
D: .; J: TRBJ2-7; size: .; V: TRBV6-6; length: 14; DNA: TGTGCCAGCAGTTCCCACAGGACACCGTGGGAGCAGTACTTC; CDR3: CASSSHRTPWEQYF
D: TRBD2; J: TRBJ2-7; size: .; V: TRBV10-2; length: 14; DNA: TGCGCCAGCAGGAGGGGGACTAGCGGCTACGAGCAGTACTTC; CDR3: CASRRGTSGYEQYF